Sequencing of this T cell receptor beta chain was carried out in a study of blood T cell repertoires in COVID-19. About the research overall: Some COVID-19 samples were acute and others convalescent; all came from the United States, Italy and Spain. Sample material is recorded as cDNA or gDNA derived from T cells, B-cell-depleted T cells, or PBMCs.

The authors' processing: Quantification of nucleated cells was approximated via reference gene primer amplification. Method: immunoSEQ multiplex PCR; TCRdb's copy keeps in-frame clones and lacks some. V, J and clone size reflect that table, while D and trimming were determined from the DNA. This table holds about 380,000 clones, approximately 88% found once. Germline CDR1 and CDR2: SEHNR and FQNEAQ (reference sequence). V was shortened by 0 bases and J by 4 bases, with 7 bases between the two germline ends. The CDR3 is 14 amino acids. The V call is TRBV7-9, the J call TRBJ1-3; D remains ambiguous. The TCR was taken from a man between 35 and 55 years old with acute or convalescent COVID-19. The sample consisted of peripheral blood. This chain's CDR3 is CASSLALGGNTIYF. DNA for the CDR3: TGTGCCAGCAGCTTAGCTCTGGGCGGAAACACCATATATTTT.